The source of this TCR beta chain is a study of T cells in pancreatic ductal adenocarcinoma. Study-level points and caveats: This surgical cohort overrepresents the minority presenting with early-stage disease.

About this clone: The antigen is unknown.

The selected patients with pancreatic ductal adenocarcinoma had surgery but no neoadjuvant therapy. The CDR3 is made up of 14 amino acids. Germline V lookup: CDR1 PRHDT, CDR2 FYEKMQ (reference sequence). Trimming cost V 7 bases and J 0 bases; bases outside gene matches: 3. Method: immunoSEQ multiplex PCR; TCRdb's copy keeps in-frame clones and lacks some. Seen here are roughly 17,000 clones, about nine tenths observed once, and the top ten hold almost 0.95%. Sequencing was performed on PBMCs. This sequence originates from a human donor with pancreatic ductal adenocarcinoma. The chain couples TRBV13 to TRBJ2-7, with 10 nucleotides matching TRBD2. CDR3: CASTLAGDSYEQYF. The CDR3 DNA sequence: TGTGCCAGCACCCTAGCGGGGGACTCCTACGAGCAGTACTTC.